Shown below are 14 T cell receptor beta chains from a single sample sequenced in a study of T cell responses to AZD1222 COVID-19 vaccine. Method: immunoSEQ multiplex PCR; TCRdb's copy keeps in-frame clones and lacks some. The sample gives 150,000 to 200,000 clones, over 85% of which show up once; less than 3% is in the top ten. This material consisted of peripheral blood, taken on day 0 of AZD1222 vaccination. These TCRs come from an adult in good health.

This clone was seen only once. The rearrangement joins TRBV18 to TRBJ1-1; possibly TRBD1 for D (5 bases). Germline assignment: CDR1 KGHSH and CDR2 LQKENI. The length of the CDR3 is 13 residues. V was cut by 6 bases and J by 4 bases, with 12 bases left in between. CDR3 bases: TGTGCCAGCTCTCCAGGGCTCAGCACTGAAGCTTTCTTT. As protein: CASSPGLSTEAFF.

This clone was counted once. The J gene is TRBJ1-2, the V gene TRBV6-1; 7 nucleotides match TRBD1. CDR3 size: 14 residues. Germline V gene sequence: CDR1 MNHNS, CDR2 SASEGT. V shed 1 base, J shed 4 bases, and the junction held 3 bases outside the gene matches. The CDR3 reads CASSEDRGAYGYTF. CDR3 bases: TGTGCCAGCAGTGAAGACAGGGGTGCCTATGGCTACACCTTC.

The chain recombines TRBV25-1 with TRBJ1-2, with 9 bases lining up with TRBD1. The junction had 7 bases not matched to a gene; V was cut back by 4 bases and J by 7 bases. The CDR3 runs 14 residues. Germline CDR1 reads MGHDK; CDR2 reads SYGVNS. DNA for the CDR3: TGTGCCAGCAGTGCCCCAGACAGGGGGACTGGCTACACCTTC. Translated: CASSAPDRGTGYTF.

The chain couples TRBV18 to TRBJ1-3; D not resolved. Germline CDR1 KGHSH, CDR2 LQKENI. V was pared by 2 bases and J by 4 bases, with 12 bases between. The CDR3 covers 15 residues. This chain's CDR3 is CASSPTAKDGNTIYF. The CDR3 coding sequence is TGTGCCAGCTCACCAACCGCTAAAGACGGAAACACCATATATTTT.

Notes on this clone: The identical CDR3 is also encoded by other nucleotide sequences in the sample. The rearrangement uses TRBV11-2 and TRBJ2-5; D not resolved. Germline V gene data show CDR1 as SGHAT and CDR2 as FQNNGV. CDR3 length: 12 amino acids. The V end lost 0 bases, the J end lost 4 bases, and 3 bases lay between the germline ends. Written as DNA, the CDR3 is TGTGCCAGCAGCTTAGAGGGAGAGACCCAGTACTTC. It yields the protein CASSLEGETQYF.

This rearrangement joins TRBV20-1 to TRBJ1-2, with a weak D call TRBD1 (5 bases). This CDR3 contains 11 residues. V shed 7 bases and J shed 6 bases, with 12 bases lying between them. Germline CDR1 reads DFQATT; CDR2 reads SNEGSKA (reference sequence). CDR3: CSEGDYDGYTF. The CDR3 bases are TGCAGTGAAGGGGACTACGATGGCTACACCTTC.

The J gene is TRBJ2-3, the V gene TRBV7-2; 14 nucleotides line up with TRBD2. V dropped 5 bases and J dropped 5; count of bases not matched to a gene: 3. This CDR3 is built from 15 residues. Germline CDR1 reads SGHTA; CDR2 reads FQGNSA. CDR3 in DNA: TGTGCCAGCAGCGAGGGACTAGCGGGAGTAGATACGCAGTATTTT. Its protein is CASSEGLAGVDTQYF. Full variable domain (missing parts from reference TRBV7-2 and TRBJ2-3): GAGVSQSPSNKVTEKGKDVELRCDPISGHTALYWYRQSLGQGLEFLIYFQGNSAPDKSGLPSDRFSAERTGGSVSTLTIQRTQQEDSAVYLCASSEGLAGVDTQYFGPGTRLTVL.

This clone was counted a few times. The rearrangement joins TRBV2 to TRBJ1-1; 7 positions match TRBD1. V trimming: 4 bases; J trimming: 4 bases; junction bases outside the gene matches: 6. CDR1 and CDR2 from the germline V gene are SNHLY and FYNNEI. The CDR3 runs 14 residues. The CDR3 DNA reads TGTGCCAGCAGTGTACGACAGGGAGGCACTGAAGCTTTCTTT. This gives the protein CASSVRQGGTEAFF.

The CDR3 region has the DNA TGTGCCAGCAGCTTGACCGGGAGAGGCACCGGGGAGCTGTTTTTT. Amino acid sequence: CASSLTGRGTGELFF. This chain uses TRBV5-4 with TRBJ2-2, with D tentatively TRBD2 (6 bases). Germline CDR1 and CDR2: SGHNT and YYREEE (reference sequence). Trimming took off 1 base at V and 4 bases at J, with 11 bases between the two ends. The CDR3 extends over 15 amino acids.

The rearrangement links TRBV20-1 to TRBJ1-2, with 9 bases matching TRBD1. The CDR3 is 15 amino acids. With 3 bases clipped from V and 7 bases from J, the junction kept 12 bases outside the gene matches. Germline V gene data show CDR1 as DFQATT and CDR2 as SNEGSKA (reference sequence). The CDR3 loop reads CSASSGDRANGGYTF. Written as DNA, the CDR3 is TGCAGTGCTAGTAGTGGGGACAGGGCAAATGGTGGCTACACCTTC.

The chain links TRBV9 to TRBJ2-2; no definite D call. This CDR3 is built from 16 residues. Germline CDR1 SGDLS, CDR2 YYNGEE. V gave up 2 bases and J gave up 4 bases, with 15 bases separating them. Here the CDR3 DNA reads TGTGCCAGCAGCGTCGTAGGGCGCCCGGGCACCGGGGAGCTGTTTTTT. It is translated as CASSVVGRPGTGELFF.

The CDR3 sequence: CASSEPVGNTEAFF. CDR3 sequence (DNA): TGTGCCAGTAGTGAACCCGTGGGGAACACTGAAGCTTTCTTT. This chain links TRBV19 with TRBJ1-1; D unclear. The germline V gene encodes CDR1 LNHDA and CDR2 SQIVND (reference sequence). The CDR3 has 14 residues. V lost 5 bases to trimming and J lost 1 base, with 11 bases between them.

The chain employs TRBV5-4 and TRBJ1-3; 9 bases are shared with TRBD1. The trim removed 3 bases at V and 0 bases at J, leaving 7 bases unmatched. CDR3 length: 17 residues. Germline V lookup: CDR1 SGHNT, CDR2 YYREEE (reference sequence). For the CDR3, the DNA is TGTGCCAGCAGCTCCGGGACAGGGTTCAGCTCTGGAAACACCATATATTTT. Translating gives CASSSGTGFSSGNTIYF.

V gene TRBV7-9 combines with J gene TRBJ2-3; weak D call: TRBD2 (6 bases). V gave up 4 bases and J gave up 0 bases, with 14 bases separating them. The CDR3 runs to 16 residues. Germline V gives CDR1 SEHNR, CDR2 FQNEAQ (reference sequence). The CDR3 sequence: CASSYSPRGSTDTQYF. The CDR3 DNA follows: TGTGCCAGCAGCTATAGCCCCCGGGGGAGCACAGATACGCAGTATTTT. The whole variable domain, filled in from reference TRBV7-9 and TRBJ2-3, reads DTGVSQNPRHKITKRGQNVTFRCDPISEHNRLYWYRQTLGQGPEFLTYFQNEAQLEKSRLLSDRFSAERPKGSFSTLEIQRTEQGDSAMYLCASSYSPRGSTDTQYFGPGTRLTVL.